This TCR beta chain was captured by sequencing in a study of blood T cell repertoires in COVID-19. As for the study in general: The origin of the acute and convalescent COVID-19 samples was the United States, Italy and Spain.

Individuals aged roughly 18 to 95 years were recruited from some 26 US areas. Symptom resolution, clearance, or two negative PCRs marked donors in Cohort 3 as recovered. Sequencing used immunoSEQ multiplex PCR; TCRdb keeps in-frame clones, though not all of them. This sample has some 370,000 clones, with roughly 87% found just once. The CDR3 loop spans 11 amino acids. The germline gives CDR1 LNHDA, CDR2 SQIVND (reference sequence). The V end lost 5 bases, the J end lost 3 bases, and 4 bases lay between the germline ends. The origin of this receptor is a woman between 45 and 65 years old who had recovered from COVID-19. The rearrangement joins TRBV19 to TRBJ1-2, with unresolved D. The sequenced material came from PBMCs or T cells enriched from blood (not recorded which). The CDR3 DNA sequence: TGTGCCAGTAGTGACTACTATGGCTACACCTTC. Protein product: CASSDYYGYTF.